The rows below give T cell receptor beta chains drawn from one sample of a study of blood T cell repertoires in COVID-19. This table comes from immunoSEQ multiplex PCR, and its TCRdb copy is limited to in-frame clones, with some not included. The sample records around 130,000 clones, around 83% being singletons. The sample comprised peripheral blood. Source of these receptors: a man in his thirties or forties with COVID-19, enrolled during active disease. The CDR3 runs from the conserved cysteine through the conserved F or W. A D gene is named only where the DNA matches it firmly. Clone size appears in some rows only: once, few, many, or a class for an expanded clone.

clone_size,v_call,d_call,j_call,cdr3_aa,cdr3_nt
NA,TRBV5-1,NA,TRBJ2-7,CASSFGGSQREQYF,TGCGCCAGCAGCTTCGGTGGGAGTCAGCGCGAGCAGTACTTC
NA,TRBV4-1,TRBD2,TRBJ2-2,CASSPLAGEETGELFF,TGCGCCAGCAGCCCGCTAGCGGGAGAGGAGACCGGGGAGCTGTTTTTT
NA,TRBV5-1,NA,TRBJ1-1,CASSLTGWDEAFF,TGCGCCAGCAGCTTGACAGGGTGGGATGAAGCTTTCTTT
NA,TRBV27,TRBD2,TRBJ2-1,CASLSGTSGPNRSYNEQFF,TGTGCCAGCTTATCCGGGACTAGCGGGCCTAATCGCTCCTACAATGAGCAGTTCTTC
NA,TRBV3-1/TRBV3-2,NA,TRBJ2-1,CASSRTNNEQFF,TGTGCCAGCAGCCGGACAAACAATGAGCAGTTCTTC
NA,TRBV28,NA,TRBJ2-1,CATKTSRQSSYNEQFF,TGTGCCACCAAAACTAGTCGCCAGAGCTCCTACAATGAGCAGTTCTTC
NA,TRBV10-3,TRBD1,TRBJ2-2,CAISLDRGSGELFF,TGTGCCATCAGTCTGGACAGGGGATCCGGGGAGCTGTTTTTT
NA,TRBV7-6,NA,TRBJ2-1,CASSLGSGSSYNEQFF,TGTGCCAGCAGCTTAGGTTCTGGGAGCTCCTACAATGAGCAGTTCTTC
NA,TRBV7-6,TRBD1,TRBJ1-6,CASSSGTGGNVVSSPLHF,TGTGCCAGCAGCTCCGGGACAGGGGGGAATGTAGTGAGTTCACCCCTCCACTTT
NA,TRBV2,NA,TRBJ2-5,CASEERQETQYF,TGTGCCAGCGAAGAGCGGCAAGAGACCCAGTACTTC
NA,TRBV5-4,NA,TRBJ2-5,CASSLGRQETQYF,TGTGCCAGCAGCTTGGGGCGGCAAGAGACCCAGTACTTC
NA,TRBV15,TRBD1,TRBJ1-3,CATSRVGQGGNTIYF,TGTGCCACCAGCAGAGTAGGACAGGGCGGAAACACCATATATTTT
NA,TRBV20-1,NA,TRBJ2-3,CSASQGRGTDTQYF,TGCAGTGCTAGTCAGGGAAGGGGCACAGATACGCAGTATTTT
NA,TRBV19,NA,TRBJ2-2,CASSTYTGELFF,TGTGCCAGTAGTACCTACACCGGGGAGCTGTTTTTT
once,TRBV7-9,NA,TRBJ1-2,CASSLGGQYYGYTF,TGTGCCAGCAGCTTAGGAGGGCAGTACTATGGCTACACCTTC
NA,TRBV5-6,NA,TRBJ1-1,CASSFGDRTEAFF,TGTGCCAGCAGCTTCGGGGATCGAACTGAAGCTTTCTTT
NA,TRBV30,NA,TRBJ1-1,CAWSVRGDTEAFF,TGTGCCTGGAGTGTCAGGGGTGACACTGAAGCTTTCTTT
NA,TRBV28,TRBD1,TRBJ1-2,CASSSSRTGPGYTF,TGTGCCAGCAGTTCTTCACGGACAGGACCCGGCTACACCTTC
NA,TRBV28,NA,TRBJ1-1,CASRPGARDTEAFF,TGTGCCAGCAGGCCAGGGGCGAGGGACACTGAAGCTTTCTTT
once,TRBV24-1,NA,TRBJ1-5,CATSDALRDQPQHF,TGTGCCACCAGTGATGCCCTCCGGGATCAGCCCCAGCATTTT
few,TRBV9,NA,TRBJ2-7,CASSVAGAASSYEQYF,TGTGCCAGCAGCGTAGCAGGGGCTGCAAGCTCCTACGAGCAGTACTTC
NA,TRBV6-5,TRBD1,TRBJ1-5,CASRGGWYQPQHF,TGTGCCAGCAGAGGGGGCTGGTATCAGCCCCAGCATTTT
NA,TRBV30,NA,TRBJ1-2,CAWILRPYGYTF,TGTGCCTGGATCTTGCGTCCCTATGGCTACACCTTC
NA,TRBV30,NA,TRBJ1-1,CAWTGNINTEAFF,TGTGCCTGGACGGGGAATATAAACACTGAAGCTTTCTTT
NA,TRBV6-5,NA,TRBJ1-2,CASSYGAGHNYGYTF,TGTGCCAGCAGTTACGGGGCAGGGCATAACTATGGCTACACCTTC
NA,TRBV5-5,TRBD1,TRBJ1-6,CASSRTGVVNSPLHF,TGTGCCAGCAGCAGGACAGGGGTCGTTAATTCACCCCTCCACTTT
NA,TRBV28,NA,TRBJ1-4,CASSKTRPGEKLFF,TGTGCCAGCAGCAAGACAAGGCCGGGAGAAAAACTGTTTTTT